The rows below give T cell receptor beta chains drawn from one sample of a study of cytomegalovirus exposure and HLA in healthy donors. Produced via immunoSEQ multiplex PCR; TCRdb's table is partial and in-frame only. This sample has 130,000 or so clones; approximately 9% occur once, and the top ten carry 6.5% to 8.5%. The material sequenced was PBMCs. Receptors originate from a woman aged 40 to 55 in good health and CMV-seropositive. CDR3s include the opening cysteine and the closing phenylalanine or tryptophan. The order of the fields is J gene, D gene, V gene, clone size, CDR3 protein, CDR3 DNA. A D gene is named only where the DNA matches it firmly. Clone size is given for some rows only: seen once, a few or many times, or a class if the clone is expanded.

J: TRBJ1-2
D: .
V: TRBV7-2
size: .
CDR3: CASSSAGTSRNGYTF
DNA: TGTGCCAGCAGCTCCGCCGGGACAAGTAGAAATGGCTACACCTTC

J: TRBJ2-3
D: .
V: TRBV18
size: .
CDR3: CVSSPTGDTQYF
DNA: TGTGTCAGCTCACCAACGGGGGATACGCAGTATTTT

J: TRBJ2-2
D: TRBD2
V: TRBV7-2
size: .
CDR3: CASSSRGLAGNTGELFF
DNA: TGTGCCAGCAGCTCGAGGGGACTAGCGGGGAACACCGGGGAGCTGTTTTTT

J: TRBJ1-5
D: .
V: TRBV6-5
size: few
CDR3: CASSSGWGNQPQHF
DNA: TGTGCCAGCAGTTCAGGATGGGGCAATCAGCCCCAGCATTTT

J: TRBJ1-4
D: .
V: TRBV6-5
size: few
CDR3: CASSYSLPRGGEKLFF
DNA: TGTGCCAGCAGTTACTCTCTCCCTCGGGGGGGTGAAAAACTGTTTTTT

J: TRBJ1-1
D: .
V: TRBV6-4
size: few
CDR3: CASSGQLNTEAFF
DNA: TGTGCCAGCAGCGGACAGCTGAACACTGAAGCTTTCTTT

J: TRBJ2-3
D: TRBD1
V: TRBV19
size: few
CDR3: CASSIGDRKYTQYF
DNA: TGTGCCAGTAGTATAGGGGACAGAAAATATACGCAGTATTTT

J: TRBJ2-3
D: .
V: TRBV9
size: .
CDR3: CASSVDGLNTDTQYF
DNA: TGTGCCAGCAGCGTAGATGGACTTAACACAGATACGCAGTATTTT

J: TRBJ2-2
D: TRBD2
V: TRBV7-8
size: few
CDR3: CASRRTSLFDTGELFF
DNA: TGTGCCAGCAGGCGGACTAGCCTTTTCGACACCGGGGAGCTGTTTTTT

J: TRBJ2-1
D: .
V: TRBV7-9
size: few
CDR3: CASSFGPGADSSSYNEQFF
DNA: TGTGCCAGCAGCTTTGGGCCTGGGGCAGATTCCAGCTCCTACAATGAGCAGTTCTTC

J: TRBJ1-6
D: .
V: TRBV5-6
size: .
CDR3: CASNIPTGNSPLHF
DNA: TGTGCCAGCAACATCCCGACGGGTAATTCACCCCTCCACTTT

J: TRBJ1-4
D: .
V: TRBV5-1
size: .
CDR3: CASSASIGGGGEKLFF
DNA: TGCGCCAGCAGCGCCTCGATAGGGGGGGGAGGTGAAAAACTGTTTTTT

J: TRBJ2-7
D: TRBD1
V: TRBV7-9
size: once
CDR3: CASSFGQALTYEQYF
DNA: TGTGCCAGCAGCTTTGGACAGGCCCTAACCTACGAGCAGTACTTC

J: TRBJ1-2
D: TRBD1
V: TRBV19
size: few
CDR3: CASSIDPTGGFNEANYGYTF
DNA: TGTGCCAGTAGTATAGACCCGACAGGGGGCTTTAATGAAGCTAACTATGGCTACACCTTC

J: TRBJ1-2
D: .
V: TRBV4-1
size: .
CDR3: CASRLADIDYGYTF
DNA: TGCGCCAGCAGACTAGCTGACATTGACTATGGCTACACCTTC

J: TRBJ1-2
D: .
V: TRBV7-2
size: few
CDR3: CASSRSALNGYTF
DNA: TGTGCCAGCAGCCGCAGTGCCCTCAATGGCTACACCTTC

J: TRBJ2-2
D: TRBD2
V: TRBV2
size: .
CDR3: CASTELAGTGELFF
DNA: TGTGCCAGCACCGAACTAGCGGGCACCGGGGAGCTGTTTTTT

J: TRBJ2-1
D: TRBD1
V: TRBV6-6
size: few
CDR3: CASSQTGGGEQFF
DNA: TGTGCCAGCAGTCAAACAGGGGGCGGTGAGCAGTTCTTC

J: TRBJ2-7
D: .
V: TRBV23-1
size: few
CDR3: CASSQLRREQSRSYEQYF
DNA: TGCGCCAGCAGTCAACTAAGGAGGGAGCAGTCGAGGTCCTACGAGCAGTACTTC

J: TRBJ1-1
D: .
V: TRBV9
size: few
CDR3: CASSVGVGEGNTEAFF
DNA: TGTGCCAGCAGCGTAGGGGTCGGAGAGGGAAACACTGAAGCTTTCTTT

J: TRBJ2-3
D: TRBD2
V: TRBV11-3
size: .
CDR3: CASSLRGGTDTQYF
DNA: TGTGCCAGCAGCTTACGGGGGGGCACAGATACGCAGTATTTT

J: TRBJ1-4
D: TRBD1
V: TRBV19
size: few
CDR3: CASSISTGGRSTNEKLFF
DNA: TGTGCCAGTAGTATTTCGACAGGGGGCAGGTCAACTAATGAAAAACTGTTTTTT

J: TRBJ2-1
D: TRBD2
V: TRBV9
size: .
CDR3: CASSVGTSALLNEQFF
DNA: TGTGCCAGCAGCGTAGGGACTAGCGCGCTCCTCAATGAGCAGTTCTTC

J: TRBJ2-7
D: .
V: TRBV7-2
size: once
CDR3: CASSLRRDTKQYF
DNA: TGTGCCAGCAGCTTAAGACGGGATACGAAGCAGTACTTC

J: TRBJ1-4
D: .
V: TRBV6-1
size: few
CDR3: CASSRGAYTNEKLFF
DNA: TGTGCCAGCAGTCGGGGGGCTTATACTAATGAAAAACTGTTTTTT

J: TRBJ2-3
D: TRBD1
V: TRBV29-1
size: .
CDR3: CSVVQGDFTDTQYF
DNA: TGCAGCGTTGTACAGGGGGATTTCACAGATACGCAGTATTTT

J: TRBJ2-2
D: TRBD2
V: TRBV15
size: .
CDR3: CATRFGLAGELFF
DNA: TGTGCCACCCGATTCGGACTAGCCGGGGAGCTGTTTTTT